The next 8 T cell receptor beta chains were all read from a single sample in a study of T cell repertoires in ileal Crohn's disease. Assay used: immunoSEQ multiplex PCR; TCRdb lists only in-frame clones, some missing. The table includes almost 6,000 clones, about 95% detected once. The material sequenced was ileal tissue. The receptors shown here come from an adult with Crohn's disease.

This chain connects TRBV6-5 to TRBJ2-1; 8 nucleotides align to TRBD1. The junction had 8 bases not matched to a gene; V was cut back by 4 bases and J by 9 bases. In germline, CDR1 is MNHEY, CDR2 SVGAGI. This CDR3 region has 14 residues. CDR3 region: CASSSGTGGFEQFF. The CDR3, as DNA: TGTGCCAGCAGTTCCGGGACAGGAGGATTTGAGCAGTTCTTC.

The chain joins TRBV5-1 to TRBJ1-4; D is unresolved. Deletions cut 5 bases from V and 4 bases from J, with 9 bases between. CDR1 SGHRS and CDR2 YFSETQ come from the germline V gene. The CDR3 length is 13 residues. The CDR3 loop is CASRGRDNEKLFF. The CDR3 region has the DNA TGCGCCAGCAGAGGGAGGGATAATGAAAAACTGTTTTTT.

The chain is built from TRBV6-5 and TRBJ2-6; D gene uncertain. The germline V gene encodes CDR1 MNHEY and CDR2 SVGAGI. V lost 5 bases, J lost 0 bases, and 8 bases lay in between. This CDR3 contains 15 residues. CDR3 protein: CASSHSSSGANVLTF. The CDR3 DNA is TGTGCCAGCAGTCACAGTAGCTCTGGGGCCAACGTCCTGACTTTC.

This chain joins TRBV5-4 and TRBJ2-3, with no clear D. V was shortened by 2 bases and J by 3 bases, with 7 bases between the two germline ends. The CDR3 sequence is 13 residues long. CDR1 and CDR2 from the germline V gene are SGHNT and YYREEE (reference sequence). DNA of the CDR3: TGTGCCAGCAGCTTTTCCGGTACAGATACGCAGTATTTT. It yields the protein CASSFSGTDTQYF.

In this sample, this clone turned up a few times. The V and J genes are TRBV28 and TRBJ1-5; D is unclear. Trimming removed 2 bases from V and 4 bases from J, with 6 bases in between. The CDR3 sequence is 13 residues long. The germline gives CDR1 MDHEN, CDR2 SYDVKM. CDR3 loop: CASSLTGNQPQHF. CDR3 DNA: TGTGCCAGCAGTTTAACGGGAAATCAGCCCCAGCATTTT.

The chain couples TRBV28 to TRBJ2-7; D is ambiguous. V dropped 4 bases and J dropped 3 bases, with 7 bases sitting between them. Germline-derived CDR1 and CDR2 are MDHEN and SYDVKM. The CDR3 contains 12 residues. The DNA for the CDR3 is TGTGCCAGCAGTTCACAGATCTACGAGCAGTACTTC. Translation: CASSSQIYEQYF.

V and J are TRBV28 and TRBJ2-3; the D gene is possibly TRBD2 (6 bases). The CDR3 consists of 14 residues. From germline, CDR1 is MDHEN and CDR2 SYDVKM. V was clipped by 3 bases and J by 2 bases, with 9 bases between them. CDR3 coding DNA: TGTGCCAGCAGTTTCCGGGGGTACACAGATACGCAGTATTTT. Amino acids: CASSFRGYTDTQYF.

CDR3 region: CASSRDSNTQYF. CDR3 coding DNA: TGTGCCAGCAGCCGCGACAGCAATACGCAGTATTTT. This chain joins TRBV6-5 and TRBJ2-3, with D possibly being TRBD1 (5 bases). Germline V gene data show CDR1 as MNHEY and CDR2 as SVGAGI. V lost 6 bases to trimming and J lost 7 bases, with 11 bases between them. The CDR3 extends over 12 amino acids.